The rows below give T cell receptor beta chains drawn from one sample of a study of human T cells and chemical hapten exposure. MiXCR, applied by TCRdb to the RACE reads, yields one record per CDR3 protein. The sample holds around 360,000 distinct CDR3 sequences; about 6% are singletons and the top ten take about 5.4%. Material: whole blood, obtained in connection with sensitization to the hapten diphenylcyclopropenone (DPC). All receptors derive from a woman aged 18-29 years with alopecia areata. Some clones in this sample may be carry-over from other donors' samples. The CDR3 runs from the conserved cysteine through the conserved F or W. D genes are given only for firm matches. Clone size, where shown, is once, few, many, or a class for clones that have expanded.

j_call d_call cdr3_length clone_size v_call cdr3_aa cdr3_nt
TRBJ1-1 NA 11 few TRBV6-5 CASGRSGRAFF TGTGCCAGCGGACGCAGTGGAAGGGCTTTCTTT
TRBJ1-2 NA 15 many TRBV29-1 CSVVIRDPPNYGYTF TGCAGCGTTGTGATCCGGGACCCGCCTAACTATGGCTACACCTTC
TRBJ2-1 NA 15 many TRBV5-1 CASSPGGSPYNEQFF TGCGCCAGCAGCCCGGGCGGGTCACCCTACAATGAGCAGTTCTTC
TRBJ1-2 NA 13 many TRBV12-3/TRBV12-4 CASSPTDSYGYTF TGTGCCAGCAGTCCCACAGACTCCTATGGCTACACCTTC
TRBJ2-3 TRBD1 18 many TRBV7-9 CASSSRDSPQSRPDTQYF TGTGCCAGCAGCTCCCGGGACAGCCCTCAGTCACGGCCAGATACGCAGTATTTT
TRBJ2-1 NA 16 NA TRBV6-2/TRBV6-3 CASSTRRGASYNEQFF TGTGCCAGCAGCACCCGGAGGGGGGCCTCCTACAATGAGCAGTTCTTC
TRBJ1-1 TRBD1 13 many TRBV10-3 CAMTRTGDTEAFF TGTGCCATGACCCGGACAGGGGACACTGAAGCTTTCTTT
TRBJ2-2 NA 16 many TRBV29-1 CSVVLHSRGAPGELFF TGCAGCGTTGTCCTTCATTCTCGGGGCGCGCCCGGGGAGCTGTTTTTT
TRBJ1-5 NA 14 many TRBV12-3/TRBV12-4 CASSFLASNQPQHF TGTGCCAGCAGTTTCCTGGCAAGCAATCAGCCCCAGCATTTT
TRBJ2-5 TRBD2 15 NA TRBV5-4 CASSLGTSGGKTQYF TGTGCCAGCAGCTTGGGGACTAGCGGGGGGAAGACCCAGTACTTC
TRBJ1-1 TRBD1 13 many TRBV5-6 CASSLEPGGKAFF TGTGCCAGCAGCTTGGAGCCAGGGGGCAAAGCTTTCTTT
TRBJ1-1 TRBD1 16 many TRBV6-5 CASSTGTGAINTEAFF TGTGCCAGCAGCACTGGGACAGGGGCGATTAACACTGAAGCTTTCTTT
TRBJ2-3 NA 16 few TRBV5-6 CASRSEEAGVTDTQYF TGTGCCAGCAGATCAGAGGAGGCCGGAGTTACAGATACGCAGTATTTT
TRBJ2-1 TRBD2 15 NA TRBV10-3 CAISDGTSGGVEQFF TGTGCCATCAGTGACGGGACTAGCGGGGGGGTTGAGCAGTTCTTC